The 7 T cell receptor beta chains given below trace back to one sample, sequenced in a study of read filtering for tumor transcriptome and immune sequencing. The library was built from 400 ng RNA with molecular barcoded adaptors for alpha/delta and beta/gamma chains. Each CDR3 protein is one row after TCRdb ran MiXCR on the reads. The sample lists around 50,000 distinct CDR3 sequences; 10% to 15% were seen once. Sequencing was done on a sample of a population of CD138-negative cells sorted from bone marrow. The receptors shown here come from a donor over 35 with multiple myeloma.

This clonotype turned up a few times. CDR3 protein: CASKEVGTGSNQPQHF. CDR3 in DNA: TGTGCCAGTAAGGAGGTAGGGACAGGGTCCAATCAGCCCCAGCATTTT. The chain is built from TRBV19 and TRBJ1-5, with TRBD1 matching over 9 bases. The CDR3 has 16 amino acids. V shed 7 bases, J shed 3 bases, and the junction held 10 bases outside the gene matches. Germline V gene lookup returns CDR1 LNHDA and CDR2 SQIVND (reference sequence).

This clonotype was seen repeatedly, ten times or more. The V and J genes are TRBV20-1 and TRBJ2-3; D unclear. There are 12 residues in the CDR3. CDR1 is DFQATT, CDR2 SNEGSKA, per germline (reference sequence). The germline V and J ends were trimmed by 0 bases and 2 bases, with 3 bases remaining between them. In DNA, the CDR3 is TGCAGTGCTAGAGATCACACAGATACGCAGTATTTT. Translation: CSARDHTDTQYF.

This clonotype was seen ten or more times. The rearrangement uses TRBV20-1 and TRBJ1-5; D not resolved. The germline gives CDR1 DFQATT, CDR2 SNEGSKA (reference sequence). Trimming cost V 3 bases and J 4 bases, with 16 bases left between them. The CDR3 runs 15 residues. The CDR3 sequence is CSASSTLRGNQPQHF. In DNA, the CDR3 is TGCAGTGCTAGTTCGACGCTAAGAGGGAATCAGCCCCAGCATTTT.

This clonotype is a singleton in its sample. Being one base from a much bigger clone, this may be a read error. The chain combines TRBV7-9 with TRBJ2-7, with D unclear. The CDR3 totals 15 residues. Between the trimmed V and J ends, which lost 7 bases and 3 bases, there was a span of 19 bases. The germline gives CDR1 SEHNR, CDR2 FQNEAQ (reference sequence). The CDR3 region is CASIEENSPLYEQYF. CDR3 in DNA: TGTGCCAGCATCGAGGAAAACTCACCCCTCTACGAGCAGTACTTC. The full variable domain, completed using reference TRBV7-9 and TRBJ2-7, is DTGVSQNPRHKITKRGQNVTFRCDPISEHNRLYWYRQTLGQGPEFLTYFQNEAQLEKSRLLSDRFSAERPKGSFSTLEIQRTEQGDSAMYLCASIEENSPLYEQYFGPGTRLTVT.

The chain uses TRBV29-1 and TRBJ1-3; D uncertain. Germline CDR1 SQVTM, CDR2 ANQGSEA. V was trimmed by 4 bases and J by 0 bases, leaving 7 bases between them. The CDR3 consists of 13 residues. Here the CDR3 reads CSVGWGSGNTIYF. CDR3 DNA: TGCAGCGTTGGCTGGGGCTCTGGAAACACCATATATTTT.

The chain has TRBV5-1 and TRBJ2-1; 10 positions agree with TRBD2. The CDR3 length is 15 residues. With V trimmed by 5 bases and J by 2 bases, 4 bases remained unmatched. Germline-derived CDR1 and CDR2 are SGHRS and YFSETQ. CDR3: CASSGSGGAYNEQFF. The CDR3 DNA reads TGCGCCAGCAGTGGAAGCGGGGGGGCCTACAATGAGCAGTTCTTC.

As regards this clonotype: This may be a read error: a much more frequent sequence differs by one nucleotide. The V and J genes are TRBV6-2 or TRBV6-3 and TRBJ2-7, with D perhaps TRBD1 (5 bases). Germline loops: CDR1 MNHEY, CDR2 SVGEGT. The CDR3 sequence is 12 residues long. CDR3 amino acids: CASTRGFYKQYF. In nucleotides, the CDR3 is TGTGCCAGCACAAGGGGCTTCTACAAGCAGTACTTC.